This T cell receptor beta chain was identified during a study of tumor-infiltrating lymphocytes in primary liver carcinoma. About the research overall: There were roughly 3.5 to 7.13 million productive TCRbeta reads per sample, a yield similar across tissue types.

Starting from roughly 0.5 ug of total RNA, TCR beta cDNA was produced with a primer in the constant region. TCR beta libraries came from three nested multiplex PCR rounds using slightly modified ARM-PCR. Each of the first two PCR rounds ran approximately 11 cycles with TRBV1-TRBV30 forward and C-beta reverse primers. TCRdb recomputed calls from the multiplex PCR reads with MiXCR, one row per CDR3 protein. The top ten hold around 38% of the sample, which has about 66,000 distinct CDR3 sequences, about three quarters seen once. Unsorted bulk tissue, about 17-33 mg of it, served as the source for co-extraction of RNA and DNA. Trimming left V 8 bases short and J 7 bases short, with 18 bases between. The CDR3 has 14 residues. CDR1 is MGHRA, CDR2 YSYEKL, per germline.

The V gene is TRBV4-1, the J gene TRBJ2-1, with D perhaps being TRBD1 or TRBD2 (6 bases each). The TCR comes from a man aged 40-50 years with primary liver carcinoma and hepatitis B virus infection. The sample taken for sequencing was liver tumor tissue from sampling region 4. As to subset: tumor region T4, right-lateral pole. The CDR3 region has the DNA TGCGCCAGCCAAGATGGACGGGGGCCAAATGAGCAGTTCTTC. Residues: CASQDGRGPNEQFF.